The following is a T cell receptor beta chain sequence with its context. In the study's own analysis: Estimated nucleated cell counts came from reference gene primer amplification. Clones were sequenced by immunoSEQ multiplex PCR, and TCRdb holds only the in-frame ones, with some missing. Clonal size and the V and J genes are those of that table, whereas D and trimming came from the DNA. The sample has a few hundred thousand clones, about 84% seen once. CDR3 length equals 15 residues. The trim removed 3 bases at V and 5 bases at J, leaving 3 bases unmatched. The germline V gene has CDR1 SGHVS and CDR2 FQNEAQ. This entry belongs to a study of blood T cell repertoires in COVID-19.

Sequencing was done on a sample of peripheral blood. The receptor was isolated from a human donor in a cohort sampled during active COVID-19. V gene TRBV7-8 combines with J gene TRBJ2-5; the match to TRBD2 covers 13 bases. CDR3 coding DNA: TGTGCCAGCAGCTTGGGGACTAGCGGGGCTGAGACCCAGTACTTC. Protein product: CASSLGTSGAETQYF.